The entry below gives a single T cell receptor beta chain sequence along with its context. Its matching antigen is unknown. These data originate in a study of T-cell reconstitution after alpha-beta-depleted transplantation in children. Using unique molecular identifiers, the investigators prepared the TCRbeta library. One entry per CDR3 protein results from TCRdb running MiXCR on the PCR reads. The table lists about 220,000 distinct CDR3 sequences, under 20% of them singletons. V gave up 4 bases and J gave up 0 bases, with 12 bases separating them. This CDR3 region has 15 residues. Germline loops: CDR1 KGHSH, CDR2 LQKENI. Points from the study as a whole: Several patients had high TCRbeta diversity at day 60; it came from surviving recipient T cells and thymic progenitors. Expanded graft clones numbering several hundred reportedly gave rise to alpha-beta T cells about two months after transplant. T cells produced anew were the main source of T-cell counts and diversity one year after transplant.

The material sequenced was PBMCs, mostly from graft donor cells, taken 360 days after TCRalphabeta/CD19-depleted stem cell transplant. The receptor was derived from a male patient under 10 years old who had a stem cell transplant for acute lymphoblastic leukemia, so the T cells may come from the graft donor. The gene calls are TRBV18 and TRBJ2-5; no definite D call. The CDR3 nucleotides read TGTGCCAGCTCACGCCCAGGCCTCCACCAAGAGACCCAGTACTTC. It codes for CASSRPGLHQETQYF.